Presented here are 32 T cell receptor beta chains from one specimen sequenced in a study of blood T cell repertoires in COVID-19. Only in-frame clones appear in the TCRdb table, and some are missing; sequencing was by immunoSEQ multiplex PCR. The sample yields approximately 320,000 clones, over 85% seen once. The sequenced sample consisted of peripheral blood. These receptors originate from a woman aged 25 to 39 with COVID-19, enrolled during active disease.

CDR3 protein: CASRPHSGGGETQYF. DNA of the CDR3: TGTGCCAGCAGACCACATAGCGGGGGTGGGGAGACCCAGTACTTC. The J gene is TRBJ2-5, the V gene TRBV28, with 9 bases matching TRBD2. The CDR3 runs to 15 residues. From germline, CDR1 is MDHEN and CDR2 SYDVKM. Trimming took 6 bases from V and 5 from J; bases not matched to a gene: 10.

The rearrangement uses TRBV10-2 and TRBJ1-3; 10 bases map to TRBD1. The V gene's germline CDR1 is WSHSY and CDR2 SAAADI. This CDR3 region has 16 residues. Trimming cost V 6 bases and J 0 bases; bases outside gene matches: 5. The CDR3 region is CASREGQGYSGNTIYF. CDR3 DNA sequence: TGCGCCAGCAGGGAGGGACAGGGGTACTCTGGAAACACCATATATTTT.

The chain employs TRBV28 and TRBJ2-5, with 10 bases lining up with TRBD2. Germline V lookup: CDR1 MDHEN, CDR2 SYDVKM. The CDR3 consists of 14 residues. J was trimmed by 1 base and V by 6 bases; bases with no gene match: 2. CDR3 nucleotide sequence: TGTGCCAGCAGCCTAGCGGGGGTCCAAGAGACCCAGTACTTC. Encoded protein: CASSLAGVQETQYF.

CDR3 nucleotides: TGTGCCAGCAGTAAGGACAGGTACTATGGCTACACCTTC. This codes for CASSKDRYYGYTF. The genes are TRBV27 and TRBJ1-2; 7 nucleotides agree with TRBD1. V shed 5 bases, J shed 3 bases, and the junction held 3 bases outside the gene matches. The germline CDR1 and CDR2 sequences are MNHEY and SMNVEV (reference sequence). The CDR3 runs 13 residues.

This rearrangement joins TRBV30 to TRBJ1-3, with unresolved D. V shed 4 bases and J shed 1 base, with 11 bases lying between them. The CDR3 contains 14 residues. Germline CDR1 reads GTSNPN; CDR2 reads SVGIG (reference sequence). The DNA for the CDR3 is TGTGCCTGGACCGTTTGGAGGTCTGGAAACACCATATATTTT. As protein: CAWTVWRSGNTIYF.

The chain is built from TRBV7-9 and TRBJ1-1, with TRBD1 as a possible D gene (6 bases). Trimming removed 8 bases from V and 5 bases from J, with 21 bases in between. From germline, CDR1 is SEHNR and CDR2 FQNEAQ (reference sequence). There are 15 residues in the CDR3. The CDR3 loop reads CASRLRGGAGTEAFF. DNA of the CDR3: TGTGCCAGCCGCCTCCGGGGGGGGGCGGGAACTGAAGCTTTCTTT.

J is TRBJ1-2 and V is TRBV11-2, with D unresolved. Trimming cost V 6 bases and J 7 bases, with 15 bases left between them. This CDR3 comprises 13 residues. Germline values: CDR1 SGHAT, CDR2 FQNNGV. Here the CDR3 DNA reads TGTGCCAGCAGGTCCTTGGCCCTAGTTGGCTACACCTTC. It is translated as CASRSLALVGYTF.

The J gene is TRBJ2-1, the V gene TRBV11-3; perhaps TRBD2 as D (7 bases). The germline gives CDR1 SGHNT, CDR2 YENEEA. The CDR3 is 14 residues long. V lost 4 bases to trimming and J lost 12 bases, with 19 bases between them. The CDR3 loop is CASSSGLAEGGQFF. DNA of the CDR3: TGTGCCAGCAGCTCAGGTCTAGCGGAGGGGGGGCAGTTCTTC.

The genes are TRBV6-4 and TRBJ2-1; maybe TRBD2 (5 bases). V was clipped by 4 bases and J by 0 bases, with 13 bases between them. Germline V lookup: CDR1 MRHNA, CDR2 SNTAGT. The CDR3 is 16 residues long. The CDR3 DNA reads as TGTGCCAGCAGTGTTATGATGGGGAGCTCCTACAATGAGCAGTTCTTC. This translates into CASSVMMGSSYNEQFF.

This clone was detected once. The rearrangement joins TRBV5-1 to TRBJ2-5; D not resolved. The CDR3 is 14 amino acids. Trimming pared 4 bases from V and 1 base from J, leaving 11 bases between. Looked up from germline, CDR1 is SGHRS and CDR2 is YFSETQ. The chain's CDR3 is CASSPSGPQETQYF. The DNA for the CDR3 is TGCGCCAGCAGCCCGTCTGGGCCCCAAGAGACCCAGTACTTC.

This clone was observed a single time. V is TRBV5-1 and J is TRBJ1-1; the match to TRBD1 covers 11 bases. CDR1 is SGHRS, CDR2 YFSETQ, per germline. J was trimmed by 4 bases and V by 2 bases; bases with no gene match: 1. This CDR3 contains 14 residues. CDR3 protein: CASSFGTGGTEAFF. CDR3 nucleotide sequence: TGCGCCAGCAGCTTCGGGACAGGGGGCACTGAAGCTTTCTTT. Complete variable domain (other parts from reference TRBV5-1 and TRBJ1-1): KAGVTQTPRYLIKTRGQQVTLSCSPISGHRSVSWYQQTPGQGLQFLFEYFSETQRNKGNFPGRFSGRQFSNSRSEMNVSTLELGDSALYLCASSFGTGGTEAFFGQGTRLTVV.

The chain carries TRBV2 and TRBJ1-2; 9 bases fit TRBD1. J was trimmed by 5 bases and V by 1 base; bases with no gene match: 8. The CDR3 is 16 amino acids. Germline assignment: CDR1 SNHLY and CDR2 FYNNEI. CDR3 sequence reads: CASSEEQGAVAYGYTF. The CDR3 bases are TGTGCCAGCAGTGAAGAACAGGGGGCGGTTGCATATGGCTACACCTTC. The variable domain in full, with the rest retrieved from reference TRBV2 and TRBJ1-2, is EPEVTQTPSHQVTQMGQEVILRCVPISNHLYFYWYRQILGQKVEFLVSFYNNEISEKSEIFDDQFSVERPDGSNFTLKIRSTKLEDSAMYFCASSEEQGAVAYGYTFGSGTRLTVV.

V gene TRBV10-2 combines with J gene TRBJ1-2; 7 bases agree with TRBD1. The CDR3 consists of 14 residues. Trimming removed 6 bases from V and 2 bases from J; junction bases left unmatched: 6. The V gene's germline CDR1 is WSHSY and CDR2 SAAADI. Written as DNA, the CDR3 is TGCGCCAGCAGCCGACAGGGTAGGAACTATGGCTACACCTTC. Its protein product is CASSRQGRNYGYTF.

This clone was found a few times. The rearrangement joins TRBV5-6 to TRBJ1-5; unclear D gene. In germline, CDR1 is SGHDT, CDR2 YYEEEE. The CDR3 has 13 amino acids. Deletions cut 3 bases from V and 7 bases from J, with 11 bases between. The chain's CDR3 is CASSSPVIQPQHF. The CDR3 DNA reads TGTGCCAGCAGCTCTCCAGTAATCCAGCCCCAGCATTTT.

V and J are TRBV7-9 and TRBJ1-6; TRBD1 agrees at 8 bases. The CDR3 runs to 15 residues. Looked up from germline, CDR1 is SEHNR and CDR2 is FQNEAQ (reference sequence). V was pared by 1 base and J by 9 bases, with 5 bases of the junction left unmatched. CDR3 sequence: CASSLVAGGGSPLHF. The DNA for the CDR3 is TGTGCCAGCAGCTTAGTCGCAGGGGGCGGTTCACCCCTCCACTTT. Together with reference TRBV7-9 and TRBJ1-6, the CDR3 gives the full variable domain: DTGVSQNPRHKITKRGQNVTFRCDPISEHNRLYWYRQTLGQGPEFLTYFQNEAQLEKSRLLSDRFSAERPKGSFSTLEIQRTEQGDSAMYLCASSLVAGGGSPLHFGNGTRLTVT.

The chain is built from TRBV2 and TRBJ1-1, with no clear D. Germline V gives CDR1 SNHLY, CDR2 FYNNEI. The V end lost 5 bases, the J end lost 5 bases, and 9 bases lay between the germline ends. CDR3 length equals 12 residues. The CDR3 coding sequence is TGTGCCAGCAGTTATGACTTTACTGAAGCTTTCTTT. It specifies CASSYDFTEAFF. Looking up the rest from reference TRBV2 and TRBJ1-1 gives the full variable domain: EPEVTQTPSHQVTQMGQEVILRCVPISNHLYFYWYRQILGQKVEFLVSFYNNEISEKSEIFDDQFSVERPDGSNFTLKIRSTKLEDSAMYFCASSYDFTEAFFGQGTRLTVV.

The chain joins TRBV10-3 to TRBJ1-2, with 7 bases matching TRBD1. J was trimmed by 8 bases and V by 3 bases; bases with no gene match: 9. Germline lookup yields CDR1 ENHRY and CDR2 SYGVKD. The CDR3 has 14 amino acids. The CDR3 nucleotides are TGTGCCATCAGTGATAAGACAGGGTTGGGCGGCTACACCTTC. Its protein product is CAISDKTGLGGYTF.

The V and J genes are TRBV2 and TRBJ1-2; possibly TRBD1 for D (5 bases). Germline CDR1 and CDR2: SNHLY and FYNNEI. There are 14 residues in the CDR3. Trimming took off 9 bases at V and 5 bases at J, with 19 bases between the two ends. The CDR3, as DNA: TGTGCCAGTACCCCAGGGTGGTTGCGGTATGGCTACACCTTC. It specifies CASTPGWLRYGYTF.

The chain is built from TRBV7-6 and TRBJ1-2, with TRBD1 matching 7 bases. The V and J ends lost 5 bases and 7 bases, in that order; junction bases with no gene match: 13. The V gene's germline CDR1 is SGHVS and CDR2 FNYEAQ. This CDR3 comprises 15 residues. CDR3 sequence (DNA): TGTGCCAGCAGCCCCCGGCAGGGGGGACTCGGTGGCTACACCTTC. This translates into CASSPRQGGLGGYTF.

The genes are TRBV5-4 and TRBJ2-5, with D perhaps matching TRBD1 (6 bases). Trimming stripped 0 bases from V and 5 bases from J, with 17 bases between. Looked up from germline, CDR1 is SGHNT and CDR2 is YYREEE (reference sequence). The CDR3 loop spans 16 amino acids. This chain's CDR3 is CASSLAVVGGSETQYF. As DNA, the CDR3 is TGTGCCAGCAGCTTGGCAGTAGTAGGGGGTTCGGAGACCCAGTACTTC.

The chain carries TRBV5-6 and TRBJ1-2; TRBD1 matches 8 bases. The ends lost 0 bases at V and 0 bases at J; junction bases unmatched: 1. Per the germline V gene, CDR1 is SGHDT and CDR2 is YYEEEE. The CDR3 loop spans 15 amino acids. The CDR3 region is CASSLVTGANYGYTF. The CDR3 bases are TGTGCCAGCAGCTTGGTGACAGGGGCTAACTATGGCTACACCTTC.

This chain's CDR3 is CASGRLETQYF. The CDR3 DNA sequence: TGCGCCAGCGGCCGTTTGGAGACCCAGTACTTC. This chain connects TRBV5-1 to TRBJ2-5; the D is unclear. Trimming shortened V by 7 bases and J by 5 bases, and 9 bases separated the two germline ends. Per germline, CDR1 SGHRS and CDR2 YFSETQ. CDR3 length equals 11 residues.

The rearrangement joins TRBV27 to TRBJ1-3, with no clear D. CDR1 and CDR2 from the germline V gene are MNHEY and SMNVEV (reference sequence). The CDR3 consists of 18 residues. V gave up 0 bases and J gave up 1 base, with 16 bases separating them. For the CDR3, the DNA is TGTGCCAGCAGTTTATCCTTTCCAGGCGGGTTATCTGGAAACACCATATATTTT. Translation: CASSLSFPGGLSGNTIYF.

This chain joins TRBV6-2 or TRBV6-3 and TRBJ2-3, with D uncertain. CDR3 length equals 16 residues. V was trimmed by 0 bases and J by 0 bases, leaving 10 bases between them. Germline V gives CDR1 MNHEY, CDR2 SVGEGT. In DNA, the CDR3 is TGTGCCAGCAGTTACTCGCTAGTAGCTAGCACAGATACGCAGTATTTT. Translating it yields CASSYSLVASTDTQYF.

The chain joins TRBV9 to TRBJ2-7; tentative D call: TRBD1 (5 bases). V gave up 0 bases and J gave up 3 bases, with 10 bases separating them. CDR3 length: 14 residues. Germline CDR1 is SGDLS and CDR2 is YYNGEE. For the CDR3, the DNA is TGTGCCAGCAGCGTAGGGGGCATGCTCTACGAGCAGTACTTC. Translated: CASSVGGMLYEQYF.

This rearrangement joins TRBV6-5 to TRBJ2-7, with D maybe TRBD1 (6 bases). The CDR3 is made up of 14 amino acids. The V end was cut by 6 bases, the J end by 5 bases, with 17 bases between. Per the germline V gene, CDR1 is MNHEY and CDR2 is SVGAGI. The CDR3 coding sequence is TGTGCCAGCAGGGGGACATCCCTTGTCGACGAGCAGTACTTC. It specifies CASRGTSLVDEQYF.

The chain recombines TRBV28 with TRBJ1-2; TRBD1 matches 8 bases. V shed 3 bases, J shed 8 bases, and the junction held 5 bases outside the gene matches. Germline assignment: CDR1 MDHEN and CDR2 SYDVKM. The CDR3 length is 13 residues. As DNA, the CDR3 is TGTGCCAGCAGTTTGGCAGGGGGCCGGGGCTACACCTTC. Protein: CASSLAGGRGYTF.

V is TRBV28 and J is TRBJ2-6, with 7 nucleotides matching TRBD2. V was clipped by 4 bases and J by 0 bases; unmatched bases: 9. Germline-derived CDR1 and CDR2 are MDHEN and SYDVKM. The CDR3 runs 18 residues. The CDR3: CASSSTRDYSSGANVLTF. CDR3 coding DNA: TGTGCCAGCAGTTCAACCCGGGACTACAGCTCTGGGGCCAACGTCCTGACTTTC.

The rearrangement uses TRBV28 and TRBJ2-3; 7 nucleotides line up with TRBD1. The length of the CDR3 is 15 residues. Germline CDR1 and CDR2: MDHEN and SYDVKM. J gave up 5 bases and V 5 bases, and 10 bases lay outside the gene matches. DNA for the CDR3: TGTGCCAGCAGTCCCGAACAGGGGTTTGGAGATACGCAGTATTTT. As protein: CASSPEQGFGDTQYF.

CDR3: CASSLWGGQPQHF. The CDR3 DNA reads TGTGCCAGCAGCTTGTGGGGGGGTCAGCCCCAGCATTTT. V and J are TRBV5-6 and TRBJ1-5, with D possibly TRBD1 on 5 matching bases. V gave up 1 base and J gave up 6 bases, with 8 bases separating them. Germline V gene sequence: CDR1 SGHDT, CDR2 YYEEEE. The CDR3 extends over 13 amino acids.

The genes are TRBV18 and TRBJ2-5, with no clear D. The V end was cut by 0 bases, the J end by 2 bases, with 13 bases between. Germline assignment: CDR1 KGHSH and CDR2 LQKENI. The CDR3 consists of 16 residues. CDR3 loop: CASSPPATRVQETQYF. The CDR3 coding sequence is TGTGCCAGCTCACCACCAGCCACTCGAGTACAAGAGACCCAGTACTTC.

This CDR3 reads CASSVGVSFSDEQFF. The DNA of the CDR3 is TGTGCCAGCAGCGTAGGGGTCTCTTTTAGCGATGAGCAGTTCTTC. This chain joins TRBV9 and TRBJ2-1; D perhaps matches TRBD2 (5 bases). The CDR3 runs to 15 residues. In germline, CDR1 is SGDLS, CDR2 YYNGEE. Trimming cost V 0 bases and J 8 bases, with 15 bases left between them.